This T cell receptor (beta chain) was sequenced during a study of blood T cell repertoires in COVID-19. Study background: Acute and convalescent COVID-19 specimens originated in the United States, Italy and Spain. From T cells, B-cell-depleted T cells, or PBMCs came the material, which was cDNA or gDNA.

V was shortened by 4 bases and J by 4 bases, with 11 bases between the two germline ends. Germline V gene data show CDR1 as SGHTA and CDR2 as FQGNSA. The CDR3 contains 14 residues. Each participant's cohort was designated according to participant-reported clinical history. Assay used: immunoSEQ multiplex PCR; TCRdb lists only in-frame clones, some missing. Of 110,000 to 150,000 clones in the sample, approximately 80% were seen once. This chain joins TRBV7-2 and TRBJ2-4; D possibly corresponds to TRBD1 (6 bases). The clonotype comes from a woman aged 45-59 years who had recovered from COVID-19. What was sequenced was PBMCs or T cells enriched from blood (not recorded which). This chain's CDR3 is CASSSGTPKNIQYF. The CDR3 DNA reads as TGTGCCAGCAGCTCCGGGACACCAAAAAACATTCAGTACTTC.